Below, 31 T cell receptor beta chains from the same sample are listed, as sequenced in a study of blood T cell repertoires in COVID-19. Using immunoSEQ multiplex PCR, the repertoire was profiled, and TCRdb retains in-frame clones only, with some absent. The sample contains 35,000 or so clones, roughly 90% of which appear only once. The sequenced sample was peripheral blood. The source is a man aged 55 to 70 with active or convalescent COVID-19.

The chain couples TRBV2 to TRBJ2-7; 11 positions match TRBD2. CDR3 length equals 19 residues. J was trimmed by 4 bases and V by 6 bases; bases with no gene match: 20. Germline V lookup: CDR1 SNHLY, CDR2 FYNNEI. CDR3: CASRAGTGRELAGGYEQYF. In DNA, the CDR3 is TGTGCCAGCAGGGCTGGGACAGGGAGGGAGCTAGCGGGAGGATACGAGCAGTACTTC.

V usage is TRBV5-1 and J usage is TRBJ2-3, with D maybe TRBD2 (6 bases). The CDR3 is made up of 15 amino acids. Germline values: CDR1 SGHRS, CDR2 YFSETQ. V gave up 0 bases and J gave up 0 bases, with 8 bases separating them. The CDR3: CASSLAGTSTDTQYF. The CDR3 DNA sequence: TGCGCCAGCAGCTTGGCCGGGACTAGCACAGATACGCAGTATTTT.

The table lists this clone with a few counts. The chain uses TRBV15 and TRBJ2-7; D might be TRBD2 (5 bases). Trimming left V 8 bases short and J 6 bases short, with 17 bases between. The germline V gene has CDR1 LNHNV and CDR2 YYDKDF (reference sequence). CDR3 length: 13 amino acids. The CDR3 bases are TGTGCCACCGAAGACGGGAATTTCGGCGAGCAGTACTTC. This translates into CATEDGNFGEQYF.

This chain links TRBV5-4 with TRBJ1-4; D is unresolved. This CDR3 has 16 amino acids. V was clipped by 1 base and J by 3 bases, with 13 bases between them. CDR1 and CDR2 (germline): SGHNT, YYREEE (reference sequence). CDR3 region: CASSLFSSGSNEKLFF. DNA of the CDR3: TGTGCCAGCAGCTTGTTCAGTTCGGGTTCTAATGAAAAACTGTTTTTT.

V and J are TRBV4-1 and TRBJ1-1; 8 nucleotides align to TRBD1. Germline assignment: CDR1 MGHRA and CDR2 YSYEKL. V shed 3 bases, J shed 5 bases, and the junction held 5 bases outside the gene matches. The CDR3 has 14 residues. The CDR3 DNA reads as TGCGCCAGCAGCCAGTTAACAGGGGGGACTGAAGCTTTCTTT. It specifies CASSQLTGGTEAFF.

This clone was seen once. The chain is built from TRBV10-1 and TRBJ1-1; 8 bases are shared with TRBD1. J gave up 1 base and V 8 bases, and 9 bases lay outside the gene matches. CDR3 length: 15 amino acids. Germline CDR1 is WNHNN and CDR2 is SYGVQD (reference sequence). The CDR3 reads CASLPTGAPNTEAFF. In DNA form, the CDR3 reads TGCGCCAGCCTCCCGACAGGGGCCCCGAACACTGAAGCTTTCTTT.

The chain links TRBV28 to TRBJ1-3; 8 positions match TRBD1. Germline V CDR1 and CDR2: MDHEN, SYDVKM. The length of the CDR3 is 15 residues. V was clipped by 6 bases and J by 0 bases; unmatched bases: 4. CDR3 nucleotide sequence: TGTGCCAGCAGCTATACAGGGGGCTCTGGAAACACCATATATTTT. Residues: CASSYTGGSGNTIYF.

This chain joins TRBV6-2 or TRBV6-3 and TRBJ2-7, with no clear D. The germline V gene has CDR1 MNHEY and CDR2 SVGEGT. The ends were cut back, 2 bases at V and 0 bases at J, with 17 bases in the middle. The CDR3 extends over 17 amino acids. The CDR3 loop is CASSYPLSERASYEQYF. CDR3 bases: TGTGCCAGCAGTTACCCCCTGTCCGAGAGAGCCTCCTACGAGCAGTACTTC.

CDR3 in amino acids: CASSSRTSGRVVPFF. In DNA form, the CDR3 reads TGTGCCAGCAGTTCAAGGACTAGCGGGAGGGTGGTGCCGTTCTTC. This chain joins TRBV6-5 and TRBJ2-1; 15 bases match TRBD2. This CDR3 region has 15 residues. Losses at the gene ends were 4 bases for V and 15 bases for J; bases not matched to a gene: 10. Germline lookup yields CDR1 MNHEY and CDR2 SVGAGI.

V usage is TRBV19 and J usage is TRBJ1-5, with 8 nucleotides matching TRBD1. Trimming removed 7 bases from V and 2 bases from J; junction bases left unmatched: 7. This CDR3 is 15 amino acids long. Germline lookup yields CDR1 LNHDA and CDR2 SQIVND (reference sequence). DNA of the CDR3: TGTGCCAGTACCTCGACAGGGGTAGGCAATCAGCCCCAGCATTTT. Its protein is CASTSTGVGNQPQHF.

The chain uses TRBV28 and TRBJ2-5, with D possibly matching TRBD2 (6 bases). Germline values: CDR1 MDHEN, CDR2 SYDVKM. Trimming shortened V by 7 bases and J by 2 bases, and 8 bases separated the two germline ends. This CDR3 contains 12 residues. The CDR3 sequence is CASKRVQETQYF. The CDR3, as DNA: TGTGCCAGCAAGCGGGTTCAAGAGACCCAGTACTTC.

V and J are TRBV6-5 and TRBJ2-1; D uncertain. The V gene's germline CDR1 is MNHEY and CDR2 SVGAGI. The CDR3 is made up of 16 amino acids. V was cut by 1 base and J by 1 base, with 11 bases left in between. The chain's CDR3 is CASSYLRGLSYNEQFF. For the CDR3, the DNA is TGTGCCAGCAGTTACTTGCGCGGCCTATCCTACAATGAGCAGTTCTTC.

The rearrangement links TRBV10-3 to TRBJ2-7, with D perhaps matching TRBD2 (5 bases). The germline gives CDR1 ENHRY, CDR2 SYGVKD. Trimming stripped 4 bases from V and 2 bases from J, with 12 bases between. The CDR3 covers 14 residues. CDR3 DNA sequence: TGTGCCATCAGTGTTGTTGCGGGCCCCTACGAGCAGTACTTC. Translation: CAISVVAGPYEQYF.

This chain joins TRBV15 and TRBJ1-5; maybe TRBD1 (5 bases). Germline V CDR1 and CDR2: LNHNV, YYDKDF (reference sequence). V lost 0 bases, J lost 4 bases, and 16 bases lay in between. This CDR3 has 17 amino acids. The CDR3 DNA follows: TGTGCCACCAGCAGAGATTATCGGGGGGGAAGGAATCAGCCCCAGCATTTT. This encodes CATSRDYRGGRNQPQHF.

The DNA for the CDR3 is TGTGCCAGTAGTATAATAGGGGACACTGAAGCTTTCTTT. Amino acids: CASSIIGDTEAFF. This chain connects TRBV19 to TRBJ1-1, with D tentatively TRBD1 (5 bases). Germline V CDR1 and CDR2: LNHDA, SQIVND (reference sequence). V was trimmed by 2 bases and J by 3 bases, leaving 7 bases between them. The CDR3 runs 13 residues.

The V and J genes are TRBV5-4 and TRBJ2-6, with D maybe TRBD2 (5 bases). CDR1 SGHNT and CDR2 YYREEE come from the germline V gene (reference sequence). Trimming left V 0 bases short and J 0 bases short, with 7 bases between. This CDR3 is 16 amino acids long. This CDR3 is CASSLGGNSGANVLTF. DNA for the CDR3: TGTGCCAGCAGCTTGGGAGGGAACTCTGGGGCCAACGTCCTGACTTTC.

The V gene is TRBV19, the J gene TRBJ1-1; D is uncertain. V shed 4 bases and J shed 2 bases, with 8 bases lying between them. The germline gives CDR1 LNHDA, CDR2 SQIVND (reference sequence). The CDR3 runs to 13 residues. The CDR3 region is CASSNKRNTEAFF. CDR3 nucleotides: TGTGCCAGTAGTAACAAAAGAAACACTGAAGCTTTCTTT.

Here the CDR3 DNA reads TGTGCCAGCAGTGATACGGGAGGCTATGGCTACACCTTC. It is translated as CASSDTGGYGYTF. The rearrangement uses TRBV6-1 and TRBJ1-2; no definite D call. CDR1 is MNHNS and CDR2 is SASEGT in the germline V gene. This CDR3 is built from 13 residues. V was clipped by 3 bases and J by 4 bases, with 9 bases between them.

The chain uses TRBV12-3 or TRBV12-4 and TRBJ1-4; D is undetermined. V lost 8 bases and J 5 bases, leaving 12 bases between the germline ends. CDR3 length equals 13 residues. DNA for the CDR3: TGTGCCAGCGCTCTGCGGCAGAATGAAAAACTGTTTTTT. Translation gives CASALRQNEKLFF.

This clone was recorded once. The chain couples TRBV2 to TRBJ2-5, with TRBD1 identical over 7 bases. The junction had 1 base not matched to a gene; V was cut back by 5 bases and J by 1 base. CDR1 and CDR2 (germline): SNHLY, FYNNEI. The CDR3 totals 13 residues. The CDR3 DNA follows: TGTGCCAGCAGTCGGGACAGCCAAGAGACCCAGTACTTC. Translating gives CASSRDSQETQYF.

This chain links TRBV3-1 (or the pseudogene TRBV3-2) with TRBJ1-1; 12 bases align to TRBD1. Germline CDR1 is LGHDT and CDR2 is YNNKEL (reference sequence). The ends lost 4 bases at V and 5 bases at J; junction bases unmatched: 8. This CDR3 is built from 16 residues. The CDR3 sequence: CASSPLGTGGQTEAFF. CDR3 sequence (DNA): TGTGCCAGCAGCCCTTTGGGGACAGGGGGCCAAACTGAAGCTTTCTTT.

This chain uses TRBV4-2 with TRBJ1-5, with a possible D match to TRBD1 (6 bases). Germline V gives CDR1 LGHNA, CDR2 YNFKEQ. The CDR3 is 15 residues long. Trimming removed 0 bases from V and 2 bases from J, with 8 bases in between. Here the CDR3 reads CASSQEGAGNQPQHF. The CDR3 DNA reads TGTGCCAGCAGCCAAGAGGGGGCAGGCAATCAGCCCCAGCATTTT.

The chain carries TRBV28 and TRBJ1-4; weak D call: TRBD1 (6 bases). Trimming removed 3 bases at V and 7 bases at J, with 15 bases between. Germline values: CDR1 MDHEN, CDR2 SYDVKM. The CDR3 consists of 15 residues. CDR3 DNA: TGTGCCAGCAGTTTTACAGGGAGTTGGGGTGAAAAACTGTTTTTT. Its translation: CASSFTGSWGEKLFF.

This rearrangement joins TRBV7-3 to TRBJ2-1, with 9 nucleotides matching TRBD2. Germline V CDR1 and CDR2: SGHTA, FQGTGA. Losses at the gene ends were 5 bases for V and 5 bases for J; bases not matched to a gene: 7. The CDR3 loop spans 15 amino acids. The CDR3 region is CASSPGPSGNNEQFF. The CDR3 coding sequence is TGTGCCAGCAGCCCCGGCCCTAGCGGGAACAATGAGCAGTTCTTC.

In DNA form, the CDR3 reads TGCGCCAGCAGCTTACCTACGACTGTGAACACTGAAGCTTTCTTT. Residues: CASSLPTTVNTEAFF. The chain has TRBV5-1 and TRBJ1-1, with D uncertain. Trimming left V 2 bases short and J 0 bases short, with 11 bases between. The CDR3 totals 15 residues. Germline values: CDR1 SGHRS, CDR2 YFSETQ.

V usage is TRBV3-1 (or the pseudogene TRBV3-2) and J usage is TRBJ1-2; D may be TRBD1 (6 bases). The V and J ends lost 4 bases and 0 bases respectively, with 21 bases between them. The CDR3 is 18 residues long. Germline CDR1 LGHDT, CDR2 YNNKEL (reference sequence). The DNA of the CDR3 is TGTGCCAGCAGCCTTACACCCGGGACACGCATTTCTAACTATGGCTACACCTTC. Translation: CASSLTPGTRISNYGYTF.

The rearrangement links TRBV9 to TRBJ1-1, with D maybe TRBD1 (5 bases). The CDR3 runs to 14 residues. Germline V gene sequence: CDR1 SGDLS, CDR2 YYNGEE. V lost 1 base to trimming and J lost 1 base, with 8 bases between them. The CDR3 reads CASSVTGGNTEAFF. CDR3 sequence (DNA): TGTGCCAGCAGCGTAACGGGGGGGAACACTGAAGCTTTCTTT.

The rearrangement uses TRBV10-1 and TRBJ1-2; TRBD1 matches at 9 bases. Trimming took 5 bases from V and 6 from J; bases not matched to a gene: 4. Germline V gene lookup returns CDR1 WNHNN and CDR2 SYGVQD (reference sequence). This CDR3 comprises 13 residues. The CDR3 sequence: CASSPGQGNGYTF. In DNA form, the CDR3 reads TGCGCCAGCAGTCCCGGACAGGGGAATGGCTACACCTTC.

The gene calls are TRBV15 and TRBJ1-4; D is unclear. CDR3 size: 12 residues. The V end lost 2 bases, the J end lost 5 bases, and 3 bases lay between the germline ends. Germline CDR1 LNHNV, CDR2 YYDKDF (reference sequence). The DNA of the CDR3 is TGTGCCACCAGCAGAATAAATGAAAAACTGTTTTTT. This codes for CATSRINEKLFF.

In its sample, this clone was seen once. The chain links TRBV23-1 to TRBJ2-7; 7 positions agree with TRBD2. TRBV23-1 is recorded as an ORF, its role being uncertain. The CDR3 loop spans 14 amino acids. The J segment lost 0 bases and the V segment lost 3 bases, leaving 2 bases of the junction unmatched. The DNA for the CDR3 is TGCGCCAGCAGTCAGGGGGGGGGCTCCTACGAGCAGTACTTC. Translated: CASSQGGGSYEQYF.

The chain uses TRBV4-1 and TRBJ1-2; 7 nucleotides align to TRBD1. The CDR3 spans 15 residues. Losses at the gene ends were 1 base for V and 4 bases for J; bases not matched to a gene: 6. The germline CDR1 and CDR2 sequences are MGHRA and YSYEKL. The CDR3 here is CASSQGQGKGYGYTF. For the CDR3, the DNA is TGCGCCAGCAGCCAAGGACAGGGAAAAGGCTATGGCTACACCTTC.